This T cell receptor (beta chain) was found in a study of vaccination and CD4 T cells after COVID-19. Study overall: Median time from COVID diagnosis to post-COVID sampling was about 100 days (35 to 161). Sampling that followed vaccination took place a median around 70 days after dose two, within a range of 14 to 241.

The treatment denotes: roughly ten-day PBMC culture with coronavirus spike peptide pools or control peptides (ViraFEST assay). The CDR3 has 14 amino acids. V lost 4 bases and J lost 9; bases outside the gene matches: 7. Germline V gives CDR1 MNHEY, CDR2 SVGAGI. Study results and caveats: Looking at convalescent patients, a median approximately 86% of reactive clones were present only post-vaccination.

Remarks on this clonotype: Its antigen is not known.

Sequencing of cultured CD4+ T cell DNA used the Oncomine TCR Beta short-read assay. It was cultured CD4+ T cells from which genomic DNA was extracted. TCRdb called the PCR reads again in MiXCR, with one record for every CDR3 protein. The profile shows roughly 20,000 distinct CDR3 sequences, 40% to 65% of them singletons. The chain employs TRBV6-5 and TRBJ2-3, with 10 nucleotides matching TRBD1. This sample comprised CD4+ T cells from blood, cultured in vitro, obtained before SARS-CoV-2 vaccination. The sequence was collected from a human donor who had recovered from COVID-19. The CDR3 loop reads CASSSLTTGGTQYF. CDR3 DNA: TGTGCCAGCAGTTCCCTCACGACAGGGGGCACGCAGTATTTT.